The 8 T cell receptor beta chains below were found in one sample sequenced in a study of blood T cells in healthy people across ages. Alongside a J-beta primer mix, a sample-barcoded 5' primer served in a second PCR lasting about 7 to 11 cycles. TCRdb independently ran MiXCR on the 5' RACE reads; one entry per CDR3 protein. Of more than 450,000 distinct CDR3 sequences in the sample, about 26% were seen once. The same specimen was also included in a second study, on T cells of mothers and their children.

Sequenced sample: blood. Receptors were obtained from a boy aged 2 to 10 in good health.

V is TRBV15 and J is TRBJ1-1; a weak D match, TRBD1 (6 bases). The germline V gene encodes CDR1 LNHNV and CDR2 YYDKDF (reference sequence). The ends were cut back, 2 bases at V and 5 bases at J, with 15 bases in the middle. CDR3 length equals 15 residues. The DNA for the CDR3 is TGTGCCACCAGCAGACCACCACAGGGTGGGACTGAAGCTTTCTTT. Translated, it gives CATSRPPQGGTEAFF.

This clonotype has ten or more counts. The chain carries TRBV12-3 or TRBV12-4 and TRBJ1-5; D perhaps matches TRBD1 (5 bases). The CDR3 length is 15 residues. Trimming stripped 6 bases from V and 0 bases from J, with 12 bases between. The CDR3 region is CASSLAGGSNQPQHF. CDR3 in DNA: TGTGCCAGCAGCCTAGCCGGGGGTAGCAATCAGCCCCAGCATTTT.

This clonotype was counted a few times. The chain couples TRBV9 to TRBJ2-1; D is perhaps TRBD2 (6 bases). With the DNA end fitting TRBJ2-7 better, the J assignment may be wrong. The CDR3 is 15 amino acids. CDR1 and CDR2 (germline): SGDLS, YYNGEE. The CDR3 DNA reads TGTGCCAGCAGCGTAGACCCGGGACTCACCTACGAGCAGTACTTC. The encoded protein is CASSVDPGLTYEQYF.

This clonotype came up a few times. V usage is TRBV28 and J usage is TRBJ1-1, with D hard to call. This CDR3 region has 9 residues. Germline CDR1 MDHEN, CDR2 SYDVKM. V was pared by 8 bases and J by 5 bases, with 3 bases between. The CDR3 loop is CASGTEAFF. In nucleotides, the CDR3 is TGTGCCAGCGGAACTGAAGCTTTCTTT. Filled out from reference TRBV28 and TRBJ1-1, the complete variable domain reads DVKVTQSSRYLVKRTGEKVFLECVQDMDHENMFWYRQDPGLGLRLIYFSYDVKMKEKGDIPEGYSVSREKKERFSLILESASTNQTSMYLCASGTEAFFGQGTRLTVV.

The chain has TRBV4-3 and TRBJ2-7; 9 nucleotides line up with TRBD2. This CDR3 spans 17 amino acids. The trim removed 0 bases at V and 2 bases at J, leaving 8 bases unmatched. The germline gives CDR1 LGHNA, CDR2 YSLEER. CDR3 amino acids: CASSQDEVAGATYEQYF. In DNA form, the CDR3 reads TGCGCCAGCAGCCAAGACGAGGTAGCGGGAGCCACCTACGAGCAGTACTTC.

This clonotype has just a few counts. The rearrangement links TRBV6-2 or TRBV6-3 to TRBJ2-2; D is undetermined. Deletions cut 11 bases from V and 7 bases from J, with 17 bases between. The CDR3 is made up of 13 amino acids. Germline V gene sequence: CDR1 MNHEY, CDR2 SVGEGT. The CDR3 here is CASRRVNRGELFF. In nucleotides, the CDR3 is TGTGCCTCCCGAAGGGTTAACCGCGGGGAGCTGTTTTTT.

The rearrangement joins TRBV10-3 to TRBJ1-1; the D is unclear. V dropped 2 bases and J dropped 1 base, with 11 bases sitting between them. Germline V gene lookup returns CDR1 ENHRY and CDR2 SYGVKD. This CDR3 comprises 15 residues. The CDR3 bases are TGTGCCATCAGTGAGGGAGGTCAGAAGAACACTGAAGCTTTCTTT. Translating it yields CAISEGGQKNTEAFF.

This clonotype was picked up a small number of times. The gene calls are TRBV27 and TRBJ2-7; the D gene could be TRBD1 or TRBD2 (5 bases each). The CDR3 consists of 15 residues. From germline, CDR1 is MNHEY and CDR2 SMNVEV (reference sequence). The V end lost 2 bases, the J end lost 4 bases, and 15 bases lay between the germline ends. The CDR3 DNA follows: TGTGCCAGCAGTTTAAATGGGGGATCAAATTACGAGCAGTACTTC. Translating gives CASSLNGGSNYEQYF.